These T cell receptor beta chains were read from a single sample in a study of blood T cell repertoires in COVID-19. Only in-frame clones appear in the TCRdb table, and some are missing; sequencing was by immunoSEQ multiplex PCR. In the table there are around 140,000 clones, approximately 88% of which are singletons. Sequenced material: peripheral blood. The receptor set was obtained from a human donor in a cohort sampled during active COVID-19. The CDR3 runs from the conserved cysteine through the conserved F or W. The order of the fields is clone size, CDR3 length, D gene, V gene, J gene, CDR3 protein, CDR3 DNA. The D gene is left open where the match is weak. Rows give clone size only sometimes, using once, few, many, or a class for an expanded clone.

abundance: NA; len: 13; d_gene: TRBD1; v_gene: TRBV5-4; j_gene: TRBJ2-2; CDR3aa: CASSDRVTGELFF; CDR3nt: TGTGCCAGCAGCGACAGGGTTACCGGGGAGCTGTTTTTT
abundance: once; len: 13; d_gene: TRBD1; v_gene: TRBV30; j_gene: TRBJ2-7; CDR3aa: CAWTGQGYHEQYF; CDR3nt: TGTGCCTGGACGGGACAGGGGTACCACGAGCAGTACTTC
abundance: NA; len: 11; d_gene: NA; v_gene: TRBV6-5; j_gene: TRBJ2-1; CDR3aa: CASSYRAKEFF; CDR3nt: TGTGCCAGCTCCTACAGGGCCAAAGAGTTCTTC
abundance: NA; len: 15; d_gene: NA; v_gene: TRBV7-2; j_gene: TRBJ2-3; CDR3aa: CASSWGGGSTDTQYF; CDR3nt: TGTGCCAGCAGCTGGGGCGGGGGCAGCACAGATACGCAGTATTTT
abundance: NA; len: 13; d_gene: TRBD1; v_gene: TRBV6-5; j_gene: TRBJ1-2; CDR3aa: CASRPTGGYGYTF; CDR3nt: TGTGCCAGCAGACCTACAGGGGGCTATGGCTACACCTTC
abundance: NA; len: 13; d_gene: TRBD1; v_gene: TRBV5-1; j_gene: TRBJ1-1; CDR3aa: CASSIQGFTEAFF; CDR3nt: TGCGCCAGCAGCATACAGGGGTTCACTGAAGCTTTCTTT
abundance: many; len: 13; d_gene: NA; v_gene: TRBV6-4; j_gene: TRBJ2-1; CDR3aa: CASSDLEYGEQFF; CDR3nt: TGTGCCAGCAGTGACTTAGAATACGGTGAGCAGTTCTTC
abundance: NA; len: 17; d_gene: TRBD1; v_gene: TRBV4-2; j_gene: TRBJ1-1; CDR3aa: CASSRPGTGVLDTEAFF; CDR3nt: TGTGCCAGCAGCCGGCCCGGGACAGGGGTTTTGGACACTGAAGCTTTCTTT
abundance: NA; len: 14; d_gene: TRBD1; v_gene: TRBV7-2; j_gene: TRBJ2-3; CDR3aa: CASSFTGGADTQYF; CDR3nt: TGTGCCAGCAGCTTTACAGGGGGCGCAGATACGCAGTATTTT
abundance: once; len: 14; d_gene: NA; v_gene: TRBV11-2; j_gene: TRBJ2-5; CDR3aa: CASPPGDPIETQYF; CDR3nt: TGTGCCAGCCCTCCGGGGGACCCAATTGAGACCCAGTACTTC
abundance: NA; len: 18; d_gene: NA; v_gene: TRBV24-1; j_gene: TRBJ1-5; CDR3aa: CATSRPLKGVEGNQPQHF; CDR3nt: TGTGCCACCAGTCGTCCCCTAAAAGGGGTGGAAGGCAATCAGCCCCAGCATTTT
abundance: NA; len: 14; d_gene: TRBD1; v_gene: TRBV27; j_gene: TRBJ1-6; CDR3aa: CASRVETGTSPLHF; CDR3nt: TGTGCCAGCCGTGTTGAGACAGGGACTTCACCCCTCCACTTT
abundance: NA; len: 13; d_gene: NA; v_gene: TRBV5-4; j_gene: TRBJ1-2; CDR3aa: CASSFRDSYGYTF; CDR3nt: TGTGCCAGCAGCTTCAGGGACTCCTATGGCTACACCTTC
abundance: NA; len: 15; d_gene: NA; v_gene: TRBV9; j_gene: TRBJ2-3; CDR3aa: CASSVDGQGTDTQYF; CDR3nt: TGTGCCAGCAGCGTAGATGGTCAGGGCACAGATACGCAGTATTTT
abundance: NA; len: 16; d_gene: NA; v_gene: TRBV6-4; j_gene: TRBJ2-2; CDR3aa: CASSPEESLNTGELFF; CDR3nt: TGTGCCAGCAGCCCCGAGGAATCCCTAAACACCGGGGAGCTGTTTTTT
abundance: NA; len: 12; d_gene: NA; v_gene: TRBV7-2; j_gene: TRBJ2-1; CDR3aa: CASSFQYNEQFF; CDR3nt: TGTGCCAGCAGCTTTCAATACAATGAGCAGTTCTTC
abundance: once; len: 14; d_gene: NA; v_gene: TRBV5-4; j_gene: TRBJ2-3; CDR3aa: CASSLRGGTDTQYF; CDR3nt: TGTGCCAGCAGCTTAAGGGGGGGCACGGATACGCAGTATTTT
abundance: NA; len: 16; d_gene: NA; v_gene: TRBV3-1/TRBV3-2; j_gene: TRBJ1-2; CDR3aa: CASSPNWGHLNYGYTF; CDR3nt: TGTGCCAGCAGCCCGAATTGGGGACATCTTAACTATGGCTACACCTTC
abundance: NA; len: 17; d_gene: TRBD1; v_gene: TRBV9; j_gene: TRBJ1-2; CDR3aa: CASSEAPGQGKTGGYTF; CDR3nt: TGTGCCAGCAGCGAGGCTCCGGGACAGGGAAAAACGGGAGGCTACACCTTC
abundance: NA; len: 16; d_gene: TRBD2; v_gene: TRBV9; j_gene: TRBJ2-7; CDR3aa: CASSVATGGVVNEQYF; CDR3nt: TGTGCCAGCAGCGTAGCTACGGGGGGAGTGGTGAACGAGCAGTACTTC
abundance: NA; len: 14; d_gene: NA; v_gene: TRBV7-6; j_gene: TRBJ1-3; CDR3aa: CASSLAGPGNTIYF; CDR3nt: TGTGCCAGCAGCTTAGCGGGGCCAGGAAACACCATATATTTT
abundance: NA; len: 11; d_gene: NA; v_gene: TRBV5-1; j_gene: TRBJ1-2; CDR3aa: CASSENTGYTF; CDR3nt: TGCGCCAGCAGCGAAAACACAGGCTACACCTTC
abundance: NA; len: 15; d_gene: NA; v_gene: TRBV15; j_gene: TRBJ2-5; CDR3aa: CATSRDRQGTETQYF; CDR3nt: TGTGCCACCAGCAGAGATCGCCAGGGTACCGAGACCCAGTACTTC
abundance: NA; len: 13; d_gene: TRBD1; v_gene: TRBV29-1; j_gene: TRBJ2-3; CDR3aa: CSALTGWTDTQYF; CDR3nt: TGCAGCGCGCTGACAGGGTGGACAGATACGCAGTATTTT
abundance: NA; len: 15; d_gene: NA; v_gene: TRBV4-3; j_gene: TRBJ1-2; CDR3aa: CASSQDRGGAYGYTF; CDR3nt: TGCGCCAGCAGCCAAGATAGGGGGGGCGCCTATGGCTACACCTTC
abundance: NA; len: 16; d_gene: TRBD1; v_gene: TRBV24-1; j_gene: TRBJ2-2; CDR3aa: CATSDPGTGNTGELFF; CDR3nt: TGTGCCACCAGTGACCCCGGGACAGGGAACACCGGGGAGCTGTTTTTT
abundance: NA; len: 16; d_gene: NA; v_gene: TRBV7-2; j_gene: TRBJ1-2; CDR3aa: CASSSGGGRGSLGYTF; CDR3nt: TGTGCCAGCAGCTCCGGGGGAGGTCGCGGTTCGCTTGGCTACACCTTC
abundance: NA; len: 15; d_gene: TRBD1; v_gene: TRBV7-3; j_gene: TRBJ2-7; CDR3aa: CASSLGTGGSYEQYF; CDR3nt: TGTGCCAGCAGCTTAGGGACAGGGGGCTCCTACGAGCAGTACTTC
abundance: NA; len: 14; d_gene: TRBD1; v_gene: TRBV29-1; j_gene: TRBJ1-2; CDR3aa: CSVGGTGPFYGYTF; CDR3nt: TGCAGCGTGGGAGGGACAGGGCCTTTCTATGGCTACACCTTC
abundance: NA; len: 16; d_gene: TRBD2; v_gene: TRBV6-1; j_gene: TRBJ2-1; CDR3aa: CASSEFMRGAYNEQFF; CDR3nt: TGTGCCAGCAGTGAATTCATGCGGGGGGCTTACAATGAGCAGTTCTTC
abundance: NA; len: 17; d_gene: NA; v_gene: TRBV11-2; j_gene: TRBJ1-6; CDR3aa: CASSLETGGRANSPLHF; CDR3nt: TGTGCCAGCAGCTTAGAGACGGGGGGGCGCGCAAATTCACCCCTCCACTTT
abundance: few; len: 12; d_gene: NA; v_gene: TRBV7-9; j_gene: TRBJ2-7; CDR3aa: CASTARSDEQYF; CDR3nt: TGTGCCAGCACCGCCAGGTCGGACGAGCAGTACTTC
abundance: NA; len: 14; d_gene: TRBD1; v_gene: TRBV4-1; j_gene: TRBJ1-2; CDR3aa: CASSPGQVAIGYTF; CDR3nt: TGCGCCAGCAGCCCGGGACAGGTAGCTATAGGCTACACCTTC
abundance: NA; len: 15; d_gene: TRBD2; v_gene: TRBV7-9; j_gene: TRBJ2-1; CDR3aa: CASSFGGGLFNEQFF; CDR3nt: TGTGCCAGCAGCTTCGGCGGGGGACTTTTCAATGAGCAGTTCTTC
abundance: once; len: 21; d_gene: TRBD2; v_gene: TRBV4-3; j_gene: TRBJ2-1; CDR3aa: CASSQEALLAGGPGLYNEQFF; CDR3nt: TGCGCCAGCAGCCAAGAAGCCCTACTAGCGGGGGGGCCGGGGCTTTACAATGAGCAGTTCTTC
abundance: many; len: 16; d_gene: NA; v_gene: TRBV7-9; j_gene: TRBJ2-3; CDR3aa: CASSPSWGPTGDTQYF; CDR3nt: TGTGCCAGCAGCCCGAGTTGGGGGCCCACCGGAGATACGCAGTATTTT
abundance: once; len: 14; d_gene: TRBD2; v_gene: TRBV10-3; j_gene: TRBJ2-7; CDR3aa: CAIKLAGPTYEQYF; CDR3nt: TGTGCCATCAAACTAGCGGGCCCCACCTACGAGCAGTACTTC
abundance: NA; len: 17; d_gene: TRBD2; v_gene: TRBV7-2; j_gene: TRBJ2-3; CDR3aa: CASSLIRGGRSTDTQYF; CDR3nt: TGTGCCAGCAGCTTGATCCGGGGGGGCCGCTCCACAGATACGCAGTATTTT
abundance: NA; len: 13; d_gene: NA; v_gene: TRBV6-2/TRBV6-3; j_gene: TRBJ2-7; CDR3aa: CASNPTGPYEQYF; CDR3nt: TGTGCCAGCAACCCAACAGGTCCCTACGAGCAGTACTTC
abundance: NA; len: 15; d_gene: NA; v_gene: TRBV5-1; j_gene: TRBJ2-7; CDR3aa: CASRTGGLQGYEQYF; CDR3nt: TGCGCCAGCAGAACGGGAGGACTACAGGGCTACGAGCAGTACTTC
abundance: once; len: 13; d_gene: NA; v_gene: TRBV7-9; j_gene: TRBJ2-7; CDR3aa: CASRDSLRDEQYF; CDR3nt: TGTGCCAGCAGGGACAGCCTTAGGGACGAGCAGTACTTC
abundance: NA; len: 14; d_gene: TRBD2; v_gene: TRBV29-1; j_gene: TRBJ2-5; CDR3aa: CSVKRGGLGETQYF; CDR3nt: TGCAGCGTTAAGCGGGGGGGCCTCGGTGAGACCCAGTACTTC
abundance: NA; len: 15; d_gene: NA; v_gene: TRBV27; j_gene: TRBJ2-2; CDR3aa: CASSFPGVNTGELFF; CDR3nt: TGTGCCAGCAGTTTTCCGGGGGTGAACACCGGGGAGCTGTTTTTT
abundance: NA; len: 15; d_gene: NA; v_gene: TRBV4-3; j_gene: TRBJ1-5; CDR3aa: CASSQDRGSNQPQHF; CDR3nt: TGCGCCAGCAGCCAAGATCGGGGGAGCAATCAGCCCCAGCATTTT
abundance: NA; len: 11; d_gene: TRBD1; v_gene: TRBV30; j_gene: TRBJ2-7; CDR3aa: CAWSRAGGEYF; CDR3nt: TGTGCCTGGAGTAGGGCAGGGGGAGAATACTTC
abundance: NA; len: 14; d_gene: NA; v_gene: TRBV29-1; j_gene: TRBJ2-2; CDR3aa: CSVRTGTNTGELFF; CDR3nt: TGCAGCGTTAGGACGGGAACGAACACCGGGGAGCTGTTTTTT